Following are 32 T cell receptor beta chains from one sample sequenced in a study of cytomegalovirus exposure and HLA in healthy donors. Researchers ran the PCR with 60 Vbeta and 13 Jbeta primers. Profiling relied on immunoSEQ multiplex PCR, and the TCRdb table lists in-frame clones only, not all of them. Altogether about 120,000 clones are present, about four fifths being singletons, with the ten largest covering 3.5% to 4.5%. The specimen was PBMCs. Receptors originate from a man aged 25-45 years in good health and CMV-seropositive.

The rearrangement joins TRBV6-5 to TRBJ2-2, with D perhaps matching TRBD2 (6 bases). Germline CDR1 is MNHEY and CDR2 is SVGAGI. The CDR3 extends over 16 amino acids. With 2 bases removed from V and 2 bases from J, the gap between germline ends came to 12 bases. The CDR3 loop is CASSYQTGGNTGELFF. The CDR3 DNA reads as TGTGCCAGCAGTTACCAGACCGGGGGAAACACCGGGGAGCTGTTTTTT.

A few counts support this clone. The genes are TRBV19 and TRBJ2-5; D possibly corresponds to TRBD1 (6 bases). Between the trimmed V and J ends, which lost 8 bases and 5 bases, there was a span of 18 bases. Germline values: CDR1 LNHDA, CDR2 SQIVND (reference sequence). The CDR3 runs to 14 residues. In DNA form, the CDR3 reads TGTGCCAGTTCAAACAGGGAAGAGTGGGAGACCCAGTACTTC. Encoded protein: CASSNREEWETQYF. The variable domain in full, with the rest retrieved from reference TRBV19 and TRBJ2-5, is DGGITQSPKYLFRKEGQNVTLSCEQNLNHDAMYWYRQDPGQGLRLIYYSQIVNDFQKGDIAEGYSVSREKKESFPLTVTSAQKNPTAFYLCASSNREEWETQYFGPGTRLLVL.

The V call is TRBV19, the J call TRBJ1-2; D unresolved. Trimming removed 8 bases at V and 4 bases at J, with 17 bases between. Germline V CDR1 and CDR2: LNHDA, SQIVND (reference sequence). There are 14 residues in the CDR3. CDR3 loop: CASPDPGGVYGYTF. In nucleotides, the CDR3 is TGTGCCAGTCCCGACCCAGGAGGTGTCTATGGCTACACCTTC. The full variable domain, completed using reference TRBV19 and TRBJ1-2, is DGGITQSPKYLFRKEGQNVTLSCEQNLNHDAMYWYRQDPGQGLRLIYYSQIVNDFQKGDIAEGYSVSREKKESFPLTVTSAQKNPTAFYLCASPDPGGVYGYTFGSGTRLTVV.

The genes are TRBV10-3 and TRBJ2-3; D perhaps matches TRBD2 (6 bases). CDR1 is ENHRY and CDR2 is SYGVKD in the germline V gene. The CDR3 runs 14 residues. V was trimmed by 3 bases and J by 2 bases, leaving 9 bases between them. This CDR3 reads CAISELADTDTQYF. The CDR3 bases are TGTGCCATCAGTGAATTAGCGGACACAGATACGCAGTATTTT.

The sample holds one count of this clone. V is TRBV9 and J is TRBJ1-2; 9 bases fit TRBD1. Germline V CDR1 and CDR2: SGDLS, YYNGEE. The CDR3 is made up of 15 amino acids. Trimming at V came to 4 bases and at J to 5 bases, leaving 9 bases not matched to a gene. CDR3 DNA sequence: TGTGCCAGCAGCCCTGACCCGGGACAGGGATATGGCTACACCTTC. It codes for CASSPDPGQGYGYTF. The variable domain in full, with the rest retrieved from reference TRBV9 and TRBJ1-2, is DSGVTQTPKHLITATGQRVTLRCSPRSGDLSVYWYQQSLDQGLQFLIQYYNGEERAKGNILERFSAQQFPDLHSELNLSSLELGDSALYFCASSPDPGQGYGYTFGSGTRLTVV.

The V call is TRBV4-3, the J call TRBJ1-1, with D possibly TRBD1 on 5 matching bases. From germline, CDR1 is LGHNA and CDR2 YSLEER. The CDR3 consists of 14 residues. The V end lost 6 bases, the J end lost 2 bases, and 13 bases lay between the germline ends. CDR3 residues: CASRRQGRNTEAFF. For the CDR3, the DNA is TGCGCCAGCAGACGTCAGGGTCGAAACACTGAAGCTTTCTTT.

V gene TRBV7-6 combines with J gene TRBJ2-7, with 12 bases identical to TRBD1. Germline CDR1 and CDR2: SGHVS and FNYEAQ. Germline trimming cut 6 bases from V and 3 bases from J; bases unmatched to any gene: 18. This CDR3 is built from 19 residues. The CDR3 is CASSLNPKSWDRGLYEQYF. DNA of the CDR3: TGTGCCAGCAGTTTAAACCCTAAATCCTGGGACAGGGGGCTCTACGAGCAGTACTTC. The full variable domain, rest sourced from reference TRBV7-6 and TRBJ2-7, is GAGVSQSPRYKVTKRGQDVALRCDPISGHVSLYWYRQALGQGPEFLTYFNYEAQQDKSGLPNDRFSAERPEGSISTLTIQRTEQRDSAMYRCASSLNPKSWDRGLYEQYFGPGTRLTVT.

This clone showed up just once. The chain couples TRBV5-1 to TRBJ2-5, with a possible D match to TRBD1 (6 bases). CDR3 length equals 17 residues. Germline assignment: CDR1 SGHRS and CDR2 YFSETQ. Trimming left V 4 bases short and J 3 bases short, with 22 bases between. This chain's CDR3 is CASSPNPQGTGEETQYF. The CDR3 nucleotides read TGCGCCAGCAGCCCCAACCCACAGGGTACCGGAGAAGAGACCCAGTACTTC.

The CDR3 bases are TGTGCCAGCTCACCCCGACTAGCGGGGATCTCTAGCACAGATACGCAGTATTTT. Protein: CASSPRLAGISSTDTQYF. The rearrangement uses TRBV18 and TRBJ2-3, with 11 positions matching TRBD2. Per germline, CDR1 KGHSH and CDR2 LQKENI. The CDR3 sequence is 18 residues long. Trimming cost V 3 bases and J 0 bases; bases outside gene matches: 8.

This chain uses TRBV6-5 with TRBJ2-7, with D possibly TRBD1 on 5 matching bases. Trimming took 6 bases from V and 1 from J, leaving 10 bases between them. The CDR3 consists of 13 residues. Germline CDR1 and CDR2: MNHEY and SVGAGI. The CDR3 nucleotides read TGTGCCAGCAGCCTGAGACAGTCCTACGAGCAGTACTTC. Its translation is CASSLRQSYEQYF.

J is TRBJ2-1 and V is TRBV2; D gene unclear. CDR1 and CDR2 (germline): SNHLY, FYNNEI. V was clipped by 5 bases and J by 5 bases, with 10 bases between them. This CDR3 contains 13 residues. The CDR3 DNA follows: TGTGCCAGCAGTCTTTTCCAGGACAATGAGCAGTTCTTC. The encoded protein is CASSLFQDNEQFF. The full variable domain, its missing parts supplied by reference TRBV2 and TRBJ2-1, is EPEVTQTPSHQVTQMGQEVILRCVPISNHLYFYWYRQILGQKVEFLVSFYNNEISEKSEIFDDQFSVERPDGSNFTLKIRSTKLEDSAMYFCASSLFQDNEQFFGPGTRLTVL.

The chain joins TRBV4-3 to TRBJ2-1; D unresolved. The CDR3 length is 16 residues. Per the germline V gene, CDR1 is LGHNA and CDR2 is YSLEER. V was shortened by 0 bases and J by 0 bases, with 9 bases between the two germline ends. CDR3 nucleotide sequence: TGCGCCAGCAGCCAAGATAGGCGAGGCTCCTACAATGAGCAGTTCTTC. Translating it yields CASSQDRRGSYNEQFF.

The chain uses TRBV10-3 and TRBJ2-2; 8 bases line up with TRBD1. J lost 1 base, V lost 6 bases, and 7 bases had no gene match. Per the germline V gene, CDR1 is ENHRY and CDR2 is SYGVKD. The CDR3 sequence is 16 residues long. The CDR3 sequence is CAIRNGQGRNTGELFF. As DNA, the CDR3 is TGTGCCATCAGGAACGGACAGGGTAGGAACACCGGGGAGCTGTTTTTT.

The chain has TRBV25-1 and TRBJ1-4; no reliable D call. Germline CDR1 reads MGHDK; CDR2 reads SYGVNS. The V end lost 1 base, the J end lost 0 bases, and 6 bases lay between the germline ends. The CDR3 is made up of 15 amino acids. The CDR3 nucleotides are TGTGCCAGCAGTGAATCCCCCGCAACTAATGAAAAACTGTTTTTT. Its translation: CASSESPATNEKLFF.

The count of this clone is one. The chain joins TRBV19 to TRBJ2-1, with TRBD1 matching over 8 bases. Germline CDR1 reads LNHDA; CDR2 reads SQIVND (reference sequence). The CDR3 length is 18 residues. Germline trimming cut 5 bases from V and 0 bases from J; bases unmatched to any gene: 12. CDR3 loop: CASSGRQGATHSYNEQFF. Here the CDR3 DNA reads TGTGCCAGTAGTGGACGTCAGGGGGCCACTCACTCCTACAATGAGCAGTTCTTC. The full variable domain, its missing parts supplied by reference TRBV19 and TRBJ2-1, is DGGITQSPKYLFRKEGQNVTLSCEQNLNHDAMYWYRQDPGQGLRLIYYSQIVNDFQKGDIAEGYSVSREKKESFPLTVTSAQKNPTAFYLCASSGRQGATHSYNEQFFGPGTRLTVL.

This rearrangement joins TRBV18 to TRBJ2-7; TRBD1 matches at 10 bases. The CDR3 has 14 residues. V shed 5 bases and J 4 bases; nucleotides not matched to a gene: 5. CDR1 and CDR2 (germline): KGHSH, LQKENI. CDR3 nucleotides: TGTGCCAGCTCAGGGACAGGGGATGAGTACGAGCAGTACTTC. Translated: CASSGTGDEYEQYF.

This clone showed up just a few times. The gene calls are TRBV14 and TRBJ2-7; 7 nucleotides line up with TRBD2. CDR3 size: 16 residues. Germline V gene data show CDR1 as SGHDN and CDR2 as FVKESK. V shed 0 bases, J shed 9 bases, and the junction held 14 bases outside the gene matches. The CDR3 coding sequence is TGTGCCAGCAGCCAAGATCCGCGGGGGTCCTCCTATGGGCAGTACTTC. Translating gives CASSQDPRGSSYGQYF.

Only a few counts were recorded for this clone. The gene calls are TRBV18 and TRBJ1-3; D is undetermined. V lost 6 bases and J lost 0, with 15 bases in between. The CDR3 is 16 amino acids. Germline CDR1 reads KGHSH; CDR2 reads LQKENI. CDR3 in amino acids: CASSQSDIRSGNTIYF. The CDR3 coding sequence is TGTGCCAGCTCCCAAAGTGACATTCGCTCTGGAAACACCATATATTTT.

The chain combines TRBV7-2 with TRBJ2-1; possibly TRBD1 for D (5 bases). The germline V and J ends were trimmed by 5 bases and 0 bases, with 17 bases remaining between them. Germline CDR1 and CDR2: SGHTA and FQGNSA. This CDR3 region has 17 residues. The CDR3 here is CASSPTPTVPSYNEQFF. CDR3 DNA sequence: TGTGCCAGCAGCCCGACCCCGACAGTTCCCTCCTACAATGAGCAGTTCTTC.

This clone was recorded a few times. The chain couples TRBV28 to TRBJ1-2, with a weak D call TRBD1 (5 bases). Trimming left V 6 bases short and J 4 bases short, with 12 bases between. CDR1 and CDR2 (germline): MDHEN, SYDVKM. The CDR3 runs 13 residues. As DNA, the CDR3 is TGTGCCAGCAGGGAGGGACCCTCCTATGGCTACACCTTC. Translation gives CASREGPSYGYTF.

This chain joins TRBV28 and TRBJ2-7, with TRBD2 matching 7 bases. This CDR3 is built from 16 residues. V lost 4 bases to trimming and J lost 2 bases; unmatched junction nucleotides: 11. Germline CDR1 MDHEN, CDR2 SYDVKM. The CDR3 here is CASSSPGGSATYEQYF. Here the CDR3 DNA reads TGTGCCAGCAGTTCCCCGGGCGGGAGCGCCACCTACGAGCAGTACTTC.

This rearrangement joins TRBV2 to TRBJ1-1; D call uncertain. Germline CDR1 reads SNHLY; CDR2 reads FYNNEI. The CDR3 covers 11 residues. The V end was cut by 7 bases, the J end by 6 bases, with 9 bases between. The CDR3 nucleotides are TGTGCCAGCAAGTCACTGGCTGAAGCTTTCTTT. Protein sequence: CASKSLAEAFF.

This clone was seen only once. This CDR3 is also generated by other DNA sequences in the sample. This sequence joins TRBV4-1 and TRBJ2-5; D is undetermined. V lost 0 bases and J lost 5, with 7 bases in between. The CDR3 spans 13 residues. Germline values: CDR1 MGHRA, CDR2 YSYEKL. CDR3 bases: TGCGCCAGCAGCCAAGATCCGGAGGAGACCCAGTACTTC. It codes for CASSQDPEETQYF.

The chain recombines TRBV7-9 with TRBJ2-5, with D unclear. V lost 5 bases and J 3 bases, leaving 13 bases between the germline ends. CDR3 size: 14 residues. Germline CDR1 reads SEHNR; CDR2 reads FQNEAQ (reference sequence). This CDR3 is CASSATAVEETQYF. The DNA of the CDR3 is TGTGCCAGCAGCGCCACTGCGGTTGAAGAGACCCAGTACTTC. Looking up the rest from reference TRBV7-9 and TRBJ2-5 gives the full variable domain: DTGVSQNPRHKITKRGQNVTFRCDPISEHNRLYWYRQTLGQGPEFLTYFQNEAQLEKSRLLSDRFSAERPKGSFSTLEIQRTEQGDSAMYLCASSATAVEETQYFGPGTRLLVL.

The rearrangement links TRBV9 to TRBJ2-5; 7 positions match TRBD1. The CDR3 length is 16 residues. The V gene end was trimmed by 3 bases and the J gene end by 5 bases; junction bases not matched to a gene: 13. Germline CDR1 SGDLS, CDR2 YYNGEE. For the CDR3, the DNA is TGTGCCAGCAGCGGGAACCGGGACAGAGTGACGGAGACCCAGTACTTC. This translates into CASSGNRDRVTETQYF.

This CDR3 reads CASSLGREAYEQYF. In DNA form, the CDR3 reads TGTGCCAGCAGCTTAGGGCGGGAGGCCTACGAGCAGTACTTC. The chain has TRBV7-2 and TRBJ2-7; 8 nucleotides agree with TRBD2. Looked up from germline, CDR1 is SGHTA and CDR2 is FQGNSA. The J segment lost 2 bases and the V segment lost 1 base, leaving 1 base of the junction unmatched. This CDR3 region has 14 residues.

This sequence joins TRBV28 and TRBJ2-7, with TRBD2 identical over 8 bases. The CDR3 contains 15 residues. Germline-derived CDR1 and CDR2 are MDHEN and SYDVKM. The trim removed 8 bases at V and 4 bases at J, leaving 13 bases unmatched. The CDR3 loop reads CASGSGGVESYEQYF. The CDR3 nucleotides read TGTGCCAGCGGAAGCGGGGGAGTCGAGAGTTACGAGCAGTACTTC.

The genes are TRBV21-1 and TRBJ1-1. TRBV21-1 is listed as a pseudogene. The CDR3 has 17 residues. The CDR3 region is CASSKEEGQGGDTEAFF. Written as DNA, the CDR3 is TGTGCCAGCAGCAAAGAGGAGGGCCAGGGAGGGGACACTGAAGCTTTCTTT.

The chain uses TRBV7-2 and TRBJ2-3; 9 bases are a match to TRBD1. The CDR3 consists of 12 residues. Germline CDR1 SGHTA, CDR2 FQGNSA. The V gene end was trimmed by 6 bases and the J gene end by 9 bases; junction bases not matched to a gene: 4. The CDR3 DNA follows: TGTGCCAGCAGGAGACAGGGGGACACGCAGTATTTT. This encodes CASRRQGDTQYF.

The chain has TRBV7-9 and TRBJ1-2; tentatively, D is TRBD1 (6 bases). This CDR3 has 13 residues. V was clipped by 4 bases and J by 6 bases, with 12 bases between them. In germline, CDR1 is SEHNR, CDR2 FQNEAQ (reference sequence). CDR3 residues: CASSSGRGNGYTF. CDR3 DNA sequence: TGTGCCAGCAGCTCGGGCAGGGGCAATGGCTACACCTTC.

The CDR3 bases are TGTGCCAGCAGCCAAGAAGGTAGCGGGGGGGGTGGGGCCTACGAGCAGTACTTC. Amino acids: CASSQEGSGGGGAYEQYF. The chain joins TRBV4-2 to TRBJ2-7; 11 bases are shared with TRBD2. In germline, CDR1 is LGHNA, CDR2 YNFKEQ. The CDR3 runs 18 residues. Trimming removed 0 bases from V and 2 bases from J; junction bases left unmatched: 9.

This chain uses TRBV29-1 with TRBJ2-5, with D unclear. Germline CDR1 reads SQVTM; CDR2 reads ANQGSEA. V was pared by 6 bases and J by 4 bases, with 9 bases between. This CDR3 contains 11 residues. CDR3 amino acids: CSVSWSETQYF. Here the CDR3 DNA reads TGCAGCGTGAGTTGGTCAGAGACCCAGTACTTC. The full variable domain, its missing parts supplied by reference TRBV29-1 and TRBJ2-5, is SAVISQKPSRDICQRGTSLTIQCQVDSQVTMMFWYRQQPGQSLTLIATANQGSEATYESGFVIDKFPISRPNLTFSTLTVSNMSPEDSSIYLCSVSWSETQYFGPGTRLLVL.